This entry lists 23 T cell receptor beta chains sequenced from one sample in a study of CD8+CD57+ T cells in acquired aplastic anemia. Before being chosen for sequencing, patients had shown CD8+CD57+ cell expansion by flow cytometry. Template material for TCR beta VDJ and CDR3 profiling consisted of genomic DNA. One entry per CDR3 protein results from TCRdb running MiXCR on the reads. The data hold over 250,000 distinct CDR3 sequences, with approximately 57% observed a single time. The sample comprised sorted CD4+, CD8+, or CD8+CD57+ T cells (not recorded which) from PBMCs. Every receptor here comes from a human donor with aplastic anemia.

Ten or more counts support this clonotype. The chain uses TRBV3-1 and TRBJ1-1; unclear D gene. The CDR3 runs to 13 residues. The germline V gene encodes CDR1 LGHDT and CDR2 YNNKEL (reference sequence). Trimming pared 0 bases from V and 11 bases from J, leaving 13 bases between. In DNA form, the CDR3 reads TGTGCCAGCAGCCAAGAAAGGCTCGGGGAGGCTTTCTTT. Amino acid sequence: CASSQERLGEAFF. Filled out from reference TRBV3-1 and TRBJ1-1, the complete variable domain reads DTAVSQTPKYLVTQMGNDKSIKCEQNLGHDTMYWYKQDSKKFLKIMFSYNNKELIINETVPNRFSPKSPDKAHLNLHINSLELGDSAVYFCASSQERLGEAFFGQGTRLTVV.

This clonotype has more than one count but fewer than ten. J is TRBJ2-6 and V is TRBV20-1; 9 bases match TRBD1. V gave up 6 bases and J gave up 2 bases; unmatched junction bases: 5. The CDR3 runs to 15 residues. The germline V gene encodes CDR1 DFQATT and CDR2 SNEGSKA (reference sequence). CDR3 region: CSAQQGAAGANVLTF. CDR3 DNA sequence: TGCAGTGCACAACAGGGGGCGGCTGGGGCCAACGTCCTGACTTTC.

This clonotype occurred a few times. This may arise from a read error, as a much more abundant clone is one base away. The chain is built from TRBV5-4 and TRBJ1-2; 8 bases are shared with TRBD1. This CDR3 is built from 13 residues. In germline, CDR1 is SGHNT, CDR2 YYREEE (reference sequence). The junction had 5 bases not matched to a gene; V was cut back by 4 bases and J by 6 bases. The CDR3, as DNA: TGTGCCAGCAGCCTCTACAGGGGGGATGGCTACACCTTC. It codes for CASSLYRGDGYTF.

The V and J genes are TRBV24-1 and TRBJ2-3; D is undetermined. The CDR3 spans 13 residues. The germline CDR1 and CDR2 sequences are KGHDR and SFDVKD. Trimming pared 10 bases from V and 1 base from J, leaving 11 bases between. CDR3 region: CATAVLGTDTQYF. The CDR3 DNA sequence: TGTGCCACGGCTGTTTTGGGCACAGATACGCAGTATTTT.

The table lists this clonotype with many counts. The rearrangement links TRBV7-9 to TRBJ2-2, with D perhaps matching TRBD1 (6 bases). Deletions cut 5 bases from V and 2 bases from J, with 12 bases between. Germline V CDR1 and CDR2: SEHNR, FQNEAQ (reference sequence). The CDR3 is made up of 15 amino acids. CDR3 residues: CASSVGGANTGELFF. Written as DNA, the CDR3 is TGTGCCAGCAGCGTAGGGGGTGCCAACACCGGGGAGCTGTTTTTT.

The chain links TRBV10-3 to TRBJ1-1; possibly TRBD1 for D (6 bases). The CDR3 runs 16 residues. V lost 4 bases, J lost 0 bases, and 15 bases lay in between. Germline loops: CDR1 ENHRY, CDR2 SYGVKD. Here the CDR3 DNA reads TGTGCCATCAGTGCTAGGGGGGTGGGGATGAACACTGAAGCTTTCTTT. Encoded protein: CAISARGVGMNTEAFF.

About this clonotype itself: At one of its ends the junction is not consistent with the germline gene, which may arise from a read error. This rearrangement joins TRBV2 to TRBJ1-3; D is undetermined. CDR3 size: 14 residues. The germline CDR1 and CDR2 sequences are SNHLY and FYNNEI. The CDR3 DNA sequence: TGTGCCAGCAGTTCGACTCTGGCGGGAAACACCATATACTTT. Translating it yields CASSSTLAGNTIYF.

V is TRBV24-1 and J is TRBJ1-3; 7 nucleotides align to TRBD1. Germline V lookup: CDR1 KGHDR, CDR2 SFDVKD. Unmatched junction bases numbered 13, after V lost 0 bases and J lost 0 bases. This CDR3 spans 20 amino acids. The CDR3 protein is CATSDLGRDRRMSSGNTIYF. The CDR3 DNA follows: TGTGCCACCAGTGATTTGGGGAGGGACAGAAGAATGAGCTCTGGAAACACCATATATTTT.

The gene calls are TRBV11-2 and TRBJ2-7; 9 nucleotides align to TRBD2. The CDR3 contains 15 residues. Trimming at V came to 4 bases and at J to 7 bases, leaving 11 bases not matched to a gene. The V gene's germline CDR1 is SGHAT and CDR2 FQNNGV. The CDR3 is CASSYQTSGGAEQYF. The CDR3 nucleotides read TGTGCCAGCAGCTACCAGACTAGCGGTGGCGCGGAGCAGTACTTC.

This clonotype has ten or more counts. CDR3 sequence (DNA): TGTGCCAGCAGCTTTAAAGGAATGAACACTGAAGCTTTCTTT. Its translation is CASSFKGMNTEAFF. The V call is TRBV5-8, the J call TRBJ1-1; D remains unclear. There are 14 residues in the CDR3. The V gene's germline CDR1 is SGHTS and CDR2 YDEGEE. Deletions cut 2 bases from V and 0 bases from J, with 8 bases between.

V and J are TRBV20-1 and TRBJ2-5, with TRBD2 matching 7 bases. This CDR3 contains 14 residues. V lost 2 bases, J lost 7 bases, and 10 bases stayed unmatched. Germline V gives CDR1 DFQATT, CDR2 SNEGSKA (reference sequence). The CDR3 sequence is CSARPRGELGTQYF. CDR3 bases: TGCAGTGCTAGACCCCGGGGGGAGCTGGGGACCCAGTACTTC.

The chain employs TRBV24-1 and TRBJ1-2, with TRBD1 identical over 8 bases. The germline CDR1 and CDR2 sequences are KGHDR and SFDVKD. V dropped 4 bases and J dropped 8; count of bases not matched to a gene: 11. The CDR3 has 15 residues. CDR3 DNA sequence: TGTGCCACCAGTGAGCCCGGGACAGGAGAAGGGGGCTACACCTTC. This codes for CATSEPGTGEGGYTF.

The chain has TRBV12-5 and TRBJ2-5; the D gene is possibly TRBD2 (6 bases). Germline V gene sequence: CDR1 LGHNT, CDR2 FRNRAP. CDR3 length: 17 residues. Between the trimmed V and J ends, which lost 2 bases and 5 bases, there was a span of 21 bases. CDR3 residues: CASGLRTGAEGRETQYF. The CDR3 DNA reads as TGTGCTAGTGGTTTGAGAACCGGTGCGGAGGGGAGGGAGACCCAGTACTTC.

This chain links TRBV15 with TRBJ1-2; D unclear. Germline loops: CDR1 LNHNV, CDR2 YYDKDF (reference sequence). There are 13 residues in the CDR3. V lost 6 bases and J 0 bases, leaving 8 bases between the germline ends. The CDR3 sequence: CATREDTNYGYTF. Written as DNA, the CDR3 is TGTGCCACCAGGGAGGATACTAACTATGGCTACACCTTC.

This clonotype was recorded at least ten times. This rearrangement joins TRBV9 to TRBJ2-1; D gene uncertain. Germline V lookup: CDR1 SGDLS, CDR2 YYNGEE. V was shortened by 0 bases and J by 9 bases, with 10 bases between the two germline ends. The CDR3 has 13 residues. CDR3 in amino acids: CASSVGGLGEQFF. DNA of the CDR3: TGTGCCAGCAGCGTAGGAGGCCTGGGTGAGCAGTTCTTC.

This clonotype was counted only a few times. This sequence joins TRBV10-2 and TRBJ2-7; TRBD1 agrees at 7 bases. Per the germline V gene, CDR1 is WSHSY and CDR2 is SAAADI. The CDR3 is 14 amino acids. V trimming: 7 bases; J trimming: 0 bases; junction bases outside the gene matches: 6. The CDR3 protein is CASKGAGTSYEQYF. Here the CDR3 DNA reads TGCGCCAGCAAGGGGGCAGGGACCTCCTACGAGCAGTACTTC.

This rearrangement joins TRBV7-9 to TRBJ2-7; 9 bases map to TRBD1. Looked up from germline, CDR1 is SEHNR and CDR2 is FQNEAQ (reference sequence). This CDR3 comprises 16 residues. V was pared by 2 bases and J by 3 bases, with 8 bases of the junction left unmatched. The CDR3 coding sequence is TGTGCCAGCAGCTTATATGGGGGACAGGGTGACTACGAGCAGTACTTC. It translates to CASSLYGGQGDYEQYF.

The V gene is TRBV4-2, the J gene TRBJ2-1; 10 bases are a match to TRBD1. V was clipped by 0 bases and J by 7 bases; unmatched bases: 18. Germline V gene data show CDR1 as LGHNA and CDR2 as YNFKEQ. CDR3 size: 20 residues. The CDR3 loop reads CASSQDLGGDRGPYGNEQFF. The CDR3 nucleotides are TGTGCCAGCAGCCAAGATCTTGGGGGCGACAGGGGGCCGTATGGTAATGAGCAGTTCTTC.

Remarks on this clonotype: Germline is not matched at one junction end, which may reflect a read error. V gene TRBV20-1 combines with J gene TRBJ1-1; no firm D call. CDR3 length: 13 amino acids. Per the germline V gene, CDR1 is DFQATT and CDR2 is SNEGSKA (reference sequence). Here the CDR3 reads CSDRDRTTPEAFF. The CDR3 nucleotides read TGCAGTGATAGAGATCGGACGACACCTGAAGCTTTCTTT.

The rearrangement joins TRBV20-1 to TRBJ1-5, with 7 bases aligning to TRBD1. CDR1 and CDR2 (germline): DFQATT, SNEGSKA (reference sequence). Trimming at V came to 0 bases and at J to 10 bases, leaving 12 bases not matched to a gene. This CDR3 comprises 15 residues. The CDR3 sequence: CSAREPTGNFNPQHF. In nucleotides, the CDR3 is TGCAGTGCTAGAGAACCGACAGGGAACTTCAATCCCCAGCATTTT.

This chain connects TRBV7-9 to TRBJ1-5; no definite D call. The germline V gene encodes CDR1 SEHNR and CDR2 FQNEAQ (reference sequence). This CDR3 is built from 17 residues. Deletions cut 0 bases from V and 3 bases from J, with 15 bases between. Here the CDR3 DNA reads TGTGCCAGCAGCTTAGCATATGACATTCACCCCAATCAGCCCCAGCATTTT. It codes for CASSLAYDIHPNQPQHF.

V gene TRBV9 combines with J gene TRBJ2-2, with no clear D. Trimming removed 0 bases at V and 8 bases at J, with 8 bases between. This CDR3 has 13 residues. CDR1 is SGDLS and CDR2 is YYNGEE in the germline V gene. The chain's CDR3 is CASSVAPTGELFF. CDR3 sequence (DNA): TGTGCCAGCAGCGTAGCCCCGACAGGGGAGCTGTTTTTT.

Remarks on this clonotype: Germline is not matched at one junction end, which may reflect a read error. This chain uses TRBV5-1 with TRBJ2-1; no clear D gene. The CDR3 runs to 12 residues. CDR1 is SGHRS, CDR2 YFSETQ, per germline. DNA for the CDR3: TGTGCCAGTACCGCCCATGACAATGAGCAGTTCTTC. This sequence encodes CASTAHDNEQFF. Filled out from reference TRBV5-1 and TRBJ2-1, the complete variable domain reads KAGVTQTPRYLIKTRGQQVTLSCSPISGHRSVSWYQQTPGQGLQFLFEYFSETQRNKGNFPGRFSGRQFSNSRSEMNVSTLELGDSALYLCASTAHDNEQFFGPGTRLTVL.